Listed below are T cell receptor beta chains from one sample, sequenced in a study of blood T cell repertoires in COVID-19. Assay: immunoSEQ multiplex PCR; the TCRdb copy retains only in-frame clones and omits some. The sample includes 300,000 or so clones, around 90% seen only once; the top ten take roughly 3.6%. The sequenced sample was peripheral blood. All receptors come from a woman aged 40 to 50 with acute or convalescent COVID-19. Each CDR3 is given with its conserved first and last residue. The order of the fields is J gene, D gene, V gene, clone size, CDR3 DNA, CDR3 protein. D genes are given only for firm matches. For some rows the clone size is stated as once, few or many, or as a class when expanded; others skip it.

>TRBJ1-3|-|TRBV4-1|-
TGCGCCAGCAGCCTAACCTCAGGCTTCAGAGGAAACACCATATATTTT
CASSLTSGFRGNTIYF
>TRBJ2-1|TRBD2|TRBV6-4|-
TGTGCCAGCAGCGAACTAGCGGGGTCAAACAATGAGCAGTTCTTC
CASSELAGSNNEQFF
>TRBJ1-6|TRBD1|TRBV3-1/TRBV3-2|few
TGTGCCAGCAGCCTGGGACAGGGGGTTTCACCCCTCCACTTT
CASSLGQGVSPLHF
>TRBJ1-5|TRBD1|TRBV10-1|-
TGCGCCAGCAGTGATCTTTCACCCCAGGGACAGATCTTCAATCAGCCCCAGCATTTT
CASSDLSPQGQIFNQPQHF
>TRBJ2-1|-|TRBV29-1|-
TGCAGCGTTGTGCCCCAGGGTACCTACAATGAGCAGTTCTTC
CSVVPQGTYNEQFF
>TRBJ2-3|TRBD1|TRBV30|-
TGTGCCTGGAATCCGCTGGGACAGTTCACAGATACGCAGTATTTT
CAWNPLGQFTDTQYF
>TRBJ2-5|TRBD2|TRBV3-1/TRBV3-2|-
TGTGCCAGCAGCCAAGAAGTAGCGGGGGGGCTGGAGACCCAGTACTTC
CASSQEVAGGLETQYF
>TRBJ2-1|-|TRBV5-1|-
TGCGCCAGCAGCTTGTCCCCCCGGGACTCCTACAATGAGCAGTTCTTC
CASSLSPRDSYNEQFF
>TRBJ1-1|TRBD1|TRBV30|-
TGTGCCTTATCAGGGGGATTAATGAACACTGAAGCTTTCTTT
CALSGGLMNTEAFF
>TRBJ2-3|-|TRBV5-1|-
TGCGCCAGCAGCTTAGATCTAGGTGGCACAGATACGCAGTATTTT
CASSLDLGGTDTQYF
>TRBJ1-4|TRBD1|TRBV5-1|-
TGCGCCAGCAGCTTGGTTTCGACGGGACAGGGGACTGAAAAACTGTTTTTT
CASSLVSTGQGTEKLFF
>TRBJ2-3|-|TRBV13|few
TGTGCCAGCAGCTTAGGATTATCGGGGGGCTACCCCACAGATACGCAGTATTTT
CASSLGLSGGYPTDTQYF
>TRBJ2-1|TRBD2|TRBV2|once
TGTGCCAGCAGTGTGCGGACTAGCGGACACGAGCAGTTCTTC
CASSVRTSGHEQFF
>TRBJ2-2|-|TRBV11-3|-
TGTGCCAGCAGCTTAGTTTACCAGGGTAACACCGGGGAGCTGTTTTTT
CASSLVYQGNTGELFF
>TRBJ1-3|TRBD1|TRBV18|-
TGTGCCAGCTCACCGAGACAGGGGGAGACTGGAAACACCATATATTTT
CASSPRQGETGNTIYF
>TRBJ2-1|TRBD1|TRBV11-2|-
TGTGCCAGCAGCACTCGGGACAGATCCTACAATGAGCAGTTCTTC
CASSTRDRSYNEQFF
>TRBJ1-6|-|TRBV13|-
TGTGCCAGCAGCTTGCAGGGGAGCTCCTATAATTCACCCCTCCACTTT
CASSLQGSSYNSPLHF
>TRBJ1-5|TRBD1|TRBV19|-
TGTGCCAGTAGTATGGGGACAGGGGTTGGAAATCAGCCCCAGCATTTT
CASSMGTGVGNQPQHF
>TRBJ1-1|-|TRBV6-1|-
TGTGCCAGCAGTGAAAATAGCGTCGGGAACACTGAAGCTTTCTTT
CASSENSVGNTEAFF
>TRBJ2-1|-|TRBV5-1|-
TGCGCCAGCAGCTCGAGGTCAGGGATCAATGAGCAGTTCTTC
CASSSRSGINEQFF
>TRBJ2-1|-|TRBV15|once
TGTGCCACCAGTAGTTCTCGAGGGTCCTACAATGAGCAGTTCTTC
CATSSSRGSYNEQFF
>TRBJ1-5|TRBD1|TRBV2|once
TGTGCCAGCAGTTGGGACAGGACGTTAAGCAATCAGCCCCAGCATTTT
CASSWDRTLSNQPQHF
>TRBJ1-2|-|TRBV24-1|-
TGTGCCACCAGTGAGGCAGGGCCCTATGGCTACACCTTC
CATSEAGPYGYTF
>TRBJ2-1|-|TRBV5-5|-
TGTGCCAGCAGCTTGCGGGACAACCCCTACAATGAGCAGTTCTTC
CASSLRDNPYNEQFF
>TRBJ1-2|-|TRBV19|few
TGTGCCAGTAAGAGGGATAACTATGGCTACACCTTC
CASKRDNYGYTF
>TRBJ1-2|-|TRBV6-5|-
TGTGCCAGCAGTTACTCGACGGGGGTTGGTATCTATGGCTACACCTTC
CASSYSTGVGIYGYTF
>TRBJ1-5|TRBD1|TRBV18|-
TGTGCCAGCTCACCATTCTCCGGGACAGGGAGCTATCAGCCCCAGCATTTT
CASSPFSGTGSYQPQHF
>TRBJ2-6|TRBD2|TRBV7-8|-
TGTGCCAGCAGCTTACTTATAGCGGGGTACTCTGGGGCCAACGTCCTGACTTTC
CASSLLIAGYSGANVLTF
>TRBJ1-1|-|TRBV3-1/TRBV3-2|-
TGTGCCAGCAGCCCATCCGCGGGCACTGAAGCTTTCTTT
CASSPSAGTEAFF
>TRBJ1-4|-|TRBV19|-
TGTGCCAGTAGTATAGATCAAGGAGCTTCCAATGAAAAACTGTTTTTT
CASSIDQGASNEKLFF
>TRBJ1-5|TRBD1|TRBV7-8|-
TGTGCCAGCAGCTTAGCGACAGGGACCCATAGCAATCAGCCCCAGCATTTT
CASSLATGTHSNQPQHF
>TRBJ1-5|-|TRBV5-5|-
TGTGCCAGCAGCTGGGAAGGGGCCGTCAATCAGCCCCAGCATTTT
CASSWEGAVNQPQHF
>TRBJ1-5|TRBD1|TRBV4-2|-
TGTGCCAGCAGCCATCCCCCGGGGACAGGGGGGGGTGACAATCAGCCCCAGCATTTT
CASSHPPGTGGGDNQPQHF
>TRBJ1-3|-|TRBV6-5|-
TGTGCCAGCAGAGGACAGTCGAGCTCTGGAAACACCATATATTTT
CASRGQSSSGNTIYF